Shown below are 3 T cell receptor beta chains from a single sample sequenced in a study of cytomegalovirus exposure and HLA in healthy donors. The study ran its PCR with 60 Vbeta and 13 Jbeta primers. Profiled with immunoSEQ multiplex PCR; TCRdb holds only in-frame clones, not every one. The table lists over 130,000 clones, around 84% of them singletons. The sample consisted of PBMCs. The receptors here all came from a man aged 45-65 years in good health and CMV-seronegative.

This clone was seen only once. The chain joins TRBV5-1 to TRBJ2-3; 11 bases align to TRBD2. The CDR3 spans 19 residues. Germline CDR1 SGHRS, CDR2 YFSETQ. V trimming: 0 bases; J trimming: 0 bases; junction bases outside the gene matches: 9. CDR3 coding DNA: TGCGCCAGCAGCTTGGCCGGTAGCGGGAGGGCCTCGAGCACAGATACGCAGTATTTT. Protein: CASSLAGSGRASSTDTQYF.

Here the CDR3 DNA reads TGTGCCAGCAGGACCTTCGGACAGACCTATGGCTACACCTTC. This sequence encodes CASRTFGQTYGYTF. This chain joins TRBV6-6 and TRBJ1-2, with D possibly being TRBD1 (6 bases). The CDR3 is 14 residues long. Germline V gene data show CDR1 as MNHNY and CDR2 as SVGAGI (reference sequence). Trimming pared 6 bases from V and 4 bases from J, leaving 15 bases between.

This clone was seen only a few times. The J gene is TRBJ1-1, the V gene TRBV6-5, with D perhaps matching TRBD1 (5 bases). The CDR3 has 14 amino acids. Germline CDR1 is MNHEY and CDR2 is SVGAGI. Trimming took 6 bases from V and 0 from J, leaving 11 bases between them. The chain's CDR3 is CASRGLIMNTEAFF. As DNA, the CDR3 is TGTGCCAGCAGGGGACTGATTATGAACACTGAAGCTTTCTTT.